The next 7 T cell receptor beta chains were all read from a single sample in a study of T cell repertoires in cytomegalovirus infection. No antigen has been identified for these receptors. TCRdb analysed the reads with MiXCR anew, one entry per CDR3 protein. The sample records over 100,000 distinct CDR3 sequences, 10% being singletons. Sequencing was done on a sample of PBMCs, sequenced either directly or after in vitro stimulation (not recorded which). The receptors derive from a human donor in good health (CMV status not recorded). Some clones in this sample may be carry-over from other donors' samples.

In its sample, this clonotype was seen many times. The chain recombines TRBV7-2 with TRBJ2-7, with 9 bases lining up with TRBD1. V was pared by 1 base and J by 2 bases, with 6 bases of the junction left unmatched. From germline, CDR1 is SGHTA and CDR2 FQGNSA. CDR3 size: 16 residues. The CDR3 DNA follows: TGTGCCAGCAGCTTAGGGACAGGGGCCCGTGCCTACGAGCAGTACGTC. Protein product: CASSLGTGARAYEQYV.

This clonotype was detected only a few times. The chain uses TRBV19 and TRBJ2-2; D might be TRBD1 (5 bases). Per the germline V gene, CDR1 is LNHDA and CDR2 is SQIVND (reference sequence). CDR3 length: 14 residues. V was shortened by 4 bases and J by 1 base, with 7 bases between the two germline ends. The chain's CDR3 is CASSTGQNTGELFF. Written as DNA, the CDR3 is TGTGCCAGTAGTACAGGACAGAACACCGGGGAGCTGTTTTTT.

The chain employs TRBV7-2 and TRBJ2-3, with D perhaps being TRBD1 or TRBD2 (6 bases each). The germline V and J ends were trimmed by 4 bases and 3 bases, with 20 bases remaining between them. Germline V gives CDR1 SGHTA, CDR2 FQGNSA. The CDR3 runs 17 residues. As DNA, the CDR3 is TGTGCCAGCAGCTCTGGGGGGCGGGGTGGGAGAACAGATACGCAGTATTTT. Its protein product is CASSSGGRGGRTDTQYF. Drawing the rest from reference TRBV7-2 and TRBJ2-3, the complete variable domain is GAGVSQSPSNKVTEKGKDVELRCDPISGHTALYWYRQSLGQGLEFLIYFQGNSAPDKSGLPSDRFSAERTGGSVSTLTIQRTQQEDSAVYLCASSSGGRGGRTDTQYFGPGTRLTVL.

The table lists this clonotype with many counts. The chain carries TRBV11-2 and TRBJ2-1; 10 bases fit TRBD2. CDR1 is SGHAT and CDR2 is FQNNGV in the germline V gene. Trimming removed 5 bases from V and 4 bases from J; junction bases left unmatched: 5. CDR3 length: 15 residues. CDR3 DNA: TGTGCCAGCAGCCCCAGTAGCGGGAGGTACAATGAGCAGTTCTTC. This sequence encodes CASSPSSGRYNEQFF.

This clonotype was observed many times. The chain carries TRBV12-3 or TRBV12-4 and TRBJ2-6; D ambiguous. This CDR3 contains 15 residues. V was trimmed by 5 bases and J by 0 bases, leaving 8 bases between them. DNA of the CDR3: TGTGCCAGCAGTGGACCCTTCTCTGGGGCCAACGTCCTGACTTTC. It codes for CASSGPFSGANVLTF.

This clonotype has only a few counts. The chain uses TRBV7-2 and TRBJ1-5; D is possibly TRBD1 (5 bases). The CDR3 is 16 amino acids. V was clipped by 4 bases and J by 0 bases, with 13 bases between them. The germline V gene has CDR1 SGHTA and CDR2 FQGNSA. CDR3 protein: CASSSGGGYSNQPQHF. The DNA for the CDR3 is TGTGCCAGCAGCTCTGGGGGGGGGTATAGCAATCAGCCCCAGCATTTT.

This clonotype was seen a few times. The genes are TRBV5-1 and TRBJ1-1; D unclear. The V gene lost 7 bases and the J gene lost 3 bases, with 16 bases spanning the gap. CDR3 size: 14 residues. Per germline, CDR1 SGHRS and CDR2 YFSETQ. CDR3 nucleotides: TGCGCCAGCGCGCCCCGGGTGATGGACACTGAAGCTTTCTTT. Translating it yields CASAPRVMDTEAFF.